These 15 T cell receptor beta chains were sequenced from one sample in a study of STAT5B mutations in CD4+ large granular lymphocyte leukemia. Assay: immunoSEQ multiplex PCR; the TCRdb copy retains only in-frame clones and omits some. The table has roughly 36,000 clones, approximately 90% seen once. Sequences were obtained from CD4+ T cells from blood buffy coats. These receptors all come from a human donor in good health.

This chain links TRBV7-3 with TRBJ2-1; 10 bases are shared with TRBD2. Germline CDR1 is SGHTA and CDR2 is FQGTGA. The CDR3 has 16 amino acids. After removal of 2 bases from V and 7 bases from J, the junction contained 8 bases not matched to a gene. CDR3 region: CASSLLASGGLNEQFF. The CDR3 DNA reads TGTGCCAGCAGCTTATTAGCTAGCGGGGGATTGAATGAGCAGTTCTTC.

The V call is TRBV20-1, the J call TRBJ2-5; possibly TRBD2 for D (5 bases). Near its end, the DNA agrees better with TRBJ2-7, so the J call may be wrong. The CDR3 contains 11 residues. CDR1 is DFQATT, CDR2 SNEGSKA, per germline (reference sequence). The CDR3 DNA is TGCAGTGCCCGGGGTGCCTACGAGCAGTACTTC. Its translation: CSARGAYEQYF.

The chain employs TRBV10-1 and TRBJ2-1; tentatively, D is TRBD2 (6 bases). The CDR3 length is 13 residues. Trimming removed 4 bases from V and 10 bases from J, with 14 bases in between. CDR1 is WNHNN, CDR2 SYGVQD, per germline (reference sequence). CDR3 loop: CASSALTSGEQFF. In nucleotides, the CDR3 is TGCGCCAGCAGTGCTTTGACTAGTGGGGAGCAGTTCTTC.

The genes are TRBV4-1 and TRBJ2-1, with TRBD2 identical over 10 bases. Per germline, CDR1 MGHRA and CDR2 YSYEKL. This CDR3 has 17 amino acids. V dropped 1 base and J dropped 7; count of bases not matched to a gene: 10. In nucleotides, the CDR3 is TGCGCCAGCAGCCAAGCCCCTTCGGTTAGCGGGGGGAATGAGCAGTTCTTC. Residues: CASSQAPSVSGGNEQFF.

The chain is built from TRBV6-5 and TRBJ2-1; maybe TRBD2 (5 bases). The CDR3 is made up of 12 amino acids. The germline V gene has CDR1 MNHEY and CDR2 SVGAGI. Trimming left V 2 bases short and J 13 bases short, with 12 bases between. The CDR3 loop reads CASSYRHSVQFF. CDR3 in DNA: TGTGCCAGCAGTTACCGCCATAGCGTTCAGTTCTTC.

J is TRBJ2-1 and V is TRBV7-9; D is undetermined. The CDR3 is 15 amino acids. The germline CDR1 and CDR2 sequences are SEHNR and FQNEAQ (reference sequence). Deletions cut 4 bases from V and 2 bases from J, with 12 bases between. The CDR3 loop reads CASSSNRLAYNEQFF. CDR3 DNA: TGTGCCAGCAGCTCCAACCGACTGGCCTACAATGAGCAGTTCTTC.

The V call is TRBV7-9, the J call TRBJ2-7; D not certain. CDR3 length equals 13 residues. Trimming cost V 2 bases and J 1 base, with 6 bases left between them. CDR1 is SEHNR, CDR2 FQNEAQ, per germline (reference sequence). This CDR3 is CASSLSGSYEQYF. CDR3 DNA: TGTGCCAGCAGCTTATCTGGGTCCTACGAGCAGTACTTC.

V gene TRBV28 combines with J gene TRBJ2-1; 9 nucleotides agree with TRBD2. The CDR3 is made up of 15 amino acids. The germline V gene encodes CDR1 MDHEN and CDR2 SYDVKM. The junction had 7 bases not matched to a gene; V was cut back by 6 bases and J by 4 bases. The CDR3 DNA is TGTGCCAGCAGCACACTAGCGGGCGGTTACAATGAGCAGTTCTTC. The encoded protein is CASSTLAGGYNEQFF.

The V call is TRBV11-3, the J call TRBJ2-1, with TRBD2 matching over 9 bases. CDR3 length: 14 amino acids. V shed 2 bases and J 7 bases; nucleotides not matched to a gene: 3. Germline loops: CDR1 SGHNT, CDR2 YENEEA. The CDR3 is CASSLLAGVNEQFF. The DNA for the CDR3 is TGTGCCAGCAGCTTATTAGCGGGAGTGAATGAGCAGTTCTTC.

This chain connects TRBV2 to TRBJ2-7, with TRBD1 matching over 7 bases. Trimming took 8 bases from V and 4 from J; bases not matched to a gene: 11. The CDR3 extends over 14 amino acids. Germline CDR1 SNHLY, CDR2 FYNNEI. CDR3 sequence reads: CASCARTGYYEQYF. DNA for the CDR3: TGTGCCAGCTGCGCTCGGACAGGATATTACGAGCAGTACTTC.

The chain joins TRBV7-2 to TRBJ1-1; 8 bases are a match to TRBD1. The germline gives CDR1 SGHTA, CDR2 FQGNSA. J was trimmed by 4 bases and V by 4 bases; bases with no gene match: 5. CDR3 length: 14 residues. The CDR3 sequence: CASSSDRGGTEAFF. CDR3 coding DNA: TGTGCCAGCAGCTCAGACAGGGGTGGCACTGAAGCTTTCTTT.

The J gene is TRBJ2-1, the V gene TRBV19; a weak D match, TRBD2 (6 bases). This CDR3 is built from 16 residues. CDR1 and CDR2 from the germline V gene are LNHDA and SQIVND (reference sequence). Deletions cut 4 bases from V and 3 bases from J, with 16 bases between. CDR3 region: CASSSPRDAVYNEQFF. The CDR3 DNA reads as TGTGCCAGTAGTAGTCCGCGGGACGCCGTCTACAATGAGCAGTTCTTC.

This clone showed up just a few times. The chain combines TRBV4-2 with TRBJ2-7; no clear D gene. This CDR3 is 13 amino acids long. Per germline, CDR1 LGHNA and CDR2 YNFKEQ. V was clipped by 5 bases and J by 7 bases, with 15 bases between them. As DNA, the CDR3 is TGTGCCAGCAGCAACGTTGACGGGTCGGAGCAGTACTTC. Protein sequence: CASSNVDGSEQYF.

The chain couples TRBV7-2 to TRBJ2-3, with 8 positions matching TRBD2. The J segment lost 9 bases and the V segment lost 7 bases, leaving 15 bases of the junction unmatched. The CDR3 runs 15 residues. Germline CDR1 reads SGHTA; CDR2 reads FQGNSA. CDR3 sequence reads: CASTEKGRGEGTQYF. The CDR3 coding sequence is TGTGCCAGCACCGAAAAAGGGCGGGGGGAAGGGACGCAGTATTTT. The complete variable domain, with remaining parts taken from reference TRBV7-2 and TRBJ2-3, reads GAGVSQSPSNKVTEKGKDVELRCDPISGHTALYWYRQSLGQGLEFLIYFQGNSAPDKSGLPSDRFSAERTGGSVSTLTIQRTQQEDSAVYLCASTEKGRGEGTQYFGPGTRLTVL.

This clone was observed a few times. The CDR3 DNA follows: TGTGCCAGTAGTATGCCCGGAGGACCTTTAGGGGAGTACGACACCTTC. Translated: CASSMPGGPLGEYDTF. V and J are TRBV19 and TRBJ1-2, with D possibly being TRBD1 (5 bases). Germline CDR1 and CDR2: LNHDA and SQIVND (reference sequence). Between the trimmed V and J ends, which lost 3 bases and 12 bases, there was a span of 26 bases. CDR3 length: 16 residues. The whole variable domain, remainder taken from reference TRBV19 and TRBJ1-2, is DGGITQSPKYLFRKEGQNVTLSCEQNLNHDAMYWYRQDPGQGLRLIYYSQIVNDFQKGDIAEGYSVSREKKESFPLTVTSAQKNPTAFYLCASSMPGGPLGEYDTFGSGTRLTVV.